Below, 4 T cell receptor beta chains from the same sample are listed, as sequenced in a study of tumor and adjacent non-tumor tissue in lung cancer. No cell sorting was done before RNA was extracted from the tissue. TCRbeta libraries were built with three rounds of nested PCR, modified from ARM-PCR. TCRdb reprocessed the multiplex PCR reads with MiXCR, giving one entry per CDR3 protein. Here the sample spans some 100,000 distinct CDR3 sequences, roughly 73% being singletons. The sample consisted of lung tumor tissue. The receptors stem from a woman aged 55-69 years with non-small cell lung cancer.

This clonotype was seen only once. The CDR3 is CSAKETGVGDHYF. The CDR3 DNA is TGCAGTGCTAAGGAAACAGGGGTTGGGGACCACTACTTC. The chain uses TRBV20-1 and TRBJ2-5, with 7 bases identical to TRBD1. Germline V gene lookup returns CDR1 DFQATT and CDR2 SNEGSKA (reference sequence). This CDR3 region has 13 residues. The V gene end was trimmed by 4 bases and the J gene end by 14 bases; junction bases not matched to a gene: 16.

On this clonotype: One base away lies a much larger clone, so this may be a sequencing read error. Here the CDR3 DNA reads TGTGTCAGCAGCAGCCACGGACAGGGTCGATACGAGCAGTACTTC. Translation gives CVSSSHGQGRYEQYF. The chain employs TRBV5-4 and TRBJ2-7; 8 nucleotides match TRBD1. The V gene's germline CDR1 is SGHNT and CDR2 YYREEE (reference sequence). The CDR3 covers 15 residues.

The V and J genes are TRBV29-1 and TRBJ2-5; D possibly corresponds to TRBD2 (6 bases). This CDR3 is 14 amino acids long. Germline V CDR1 and CDR2: SQVTM, ANQGSEA. The CDR3 region has the DNA TGCAGTGCATTACTATCGGGAGTGGTGGAGACCCAGTACTTC. It is translated as CSALLSGVVETQYF.

Of note for this clonotype: The CDR3 carries no conserved terminal phenylalanine or tryptophan, so it likely arises from a read error. V is TRBV20-1 and J is TRBJ2-1; 7 nucleotides agree with TRBD2. There are 14 residues in the CDR3. Trimming took 3 bases from V and 8 from J; bases not matched to a gene: 10. CDR1 and CDR2 (germline): DFQATT, SNEGSKA (reference sequence). DNA of the CDR3: TGCAGTGCTAGTGTGGTTAGCGGGCTCGATGAGCAGTTCCTC. This encodes CSASVVSGLDEQFL.